The TCR beta chain described here comes from a study of graft-versus-host responses after intestinal transplantation. The overall study: Isolated intestinal, liver-intestinal, or multivisceral transplants were what recipients had. Each patient got anti-thymocyte globulin induction, then tacrolimus and steroids for approximately 3 years.

Findings and limits, study-wide: The study associated peak circulating GvH clone levels with early post-transplant HvG declines. Recipient marrow contained GvH clones, some of which appeared first in ileum or blood.

This CDR3 is built from 14 residues. Deletions cut 5 bases from V and 3 bases from J, with 14 bases between. Germline V gene sequence: CDR1 SGHAT, CDR2 FQDESV (reference sequence). This clone was observed a few times. The antigen is undetermined. The repertoire was sequenced with immunoSEQ multiplex PCR; TCRdb's copy has only in-frame clones and lacks some. The sample lists 1,500 to 2,000 clones; roughly 90% were seen once. Intraepithelial and lamina propria lymphocytes were freed from processed graft tissue. Material: ileum tissue, obtained 350 to 400 days after intestinal transplantation. V is TRBV11-1 and J is TRBJ2-7; D is unresolved. This clonotype was obtained from a human patient who received an intestinal transplant, so some T cells may come from the graft donor. CDR3 sequence: CASSQELGLYEQYF. In nucleotides, the CDR3 is TGTGCCAGCAGCCAAGAGTTAGGCCTCTACGAGCAGTACTTC.